This T cell receptor (beta chain) was profiled in a study of CD8 T cells in Susac syndrome. Study-wide findings and caveats: That the number of individuals in its TCR sequencing and HLA analysis was relatively small was acknowledged by the study.

RNA in amounts of roughly 0.5 to 1 ug was reverse transcribed with random hexamers. By means of immunoSEQ multiplex PCR, TCR beta CDR3 spanning 54 Vbeta and 13 Jbeta underwent amplification. TCRdb passed the immunoSEQ multiplex PCR reads through MiXCR, listing each CDR3 protein once. Among more than 100,000 distinct CDR3 sequences listed, nearly 96% were seen once. Germline CDR1 and CDR2: GTSNPN and SVGIG (reference sequence). The CDR3 extends over 13 amino acids. Trimming stripped 1 base from V and 0 bases from J, with 5 bases between. Sequencing of TCR beta, carried out with a high-throughput approach, was applied to CD8+ and CD4+ T cells from the blood. While CD8+ and CD4+ T cells were isolated negatively, TEMRA cells were enriched by FACS. Worth noting for this clonotype: Its target is unknown.

What was sequenced was CD4+ T cells from PBMCs. This chain connects TRBV30 to TRBJ2-3; D not certain. The clonotype originates from a human donor with Susac syndrome. This chain's CDR3 is CAWSAESTDTQYF. The DNA for the CDR3 is TGTGCCTGGAGTGCAGAGAGCACAGATACGCAGTATTTT.